This entry lists 9 T cell receptor beta chains sequenced from one sample in a study of T cell repertoires in cytomegalovirus infection. These receptors have no identified antigens. Each CDR3 protein gets one entry after TCRdb re-called the reads with MiXCR. The sample holds a few hundred thousand distinct CDR3 sequences, 34% seen once. This sample comprised cultured PBMCs, obtained from culture after CMV antigen stimulation. Receptor source: a human donor in good health (CMV status not recorded). Some clones in this sample may be carry-over from other donors' samples.

The V gene is TRBV7-9, the J gene TRBJ1-1; D might be TRBD1 (6 bases). Per the germline V gene, CDR1 is SEHNR and CDR2 is FQNEAQ (reference sequence). The germline V and J ends were trimmed by 6 bases and 7 bases, with 12 bases remaining between them. The CDR3 sequence is 12 residues long. In nucleotides, the CDR3 is TGTGCCAGCAGTCGTTGGGACATTGAAGCTTTCTTT. It translates to CASSRWDIEAFF.

This chain links TRBV6-2 or TRBV6-3 with TRBJ2-2; TRBD2 is a possible D gene (5 bases). The CDR3 spans 16 residues. The germline V gene encodes CDR1 MNHEY and CDR2 SVGEGT. Trimming removed 0 bases at V and 8 bases at J, with 16 bases between. CDR3 amino acids: CASSYSLDLPGGELFF. The CDR3 region has the DNA TGTGCCAGCAGTTACTCTTTGGACTTACCCGGAGGGGAGCTGTTTTTT.

The genes are TRBV20-1 and TRBJ1-6; D perhaps matches TRBD1 (5 bases). In germline, CDR1 is DFQATT, CDR2 SNEGSKA (reference sequence). V lost 6 bases, J lost 6 bases, and 12 bases lay in between. The CDR3 length is 13 residues. Here the CDR3 DNA reads TGCAGTGCCGGCGCAGGGACTAATTCACCCCTCCACTTT. It translates to CSAGAGTNSPLHF.

Only a few counts were recorded for this clonotype. This sequence joins TRBV28 and TRBJ2-2; D is perhaps TRBD1 or TRBD2 (6 bases each). The CDR3 loop spans 15 amino acids. CDR1 MDHEN and CDR2 SYDVKM come from the germline V gene. V lost 6 bases and J lost 6, with 17 bases in between. The DNA for the CDR3 is TGTGCCAGCAGCCCGCACAACAGGGAGGCCGGGGAGCTGTTTTTT. Protein: CASSPHNREAGELFF.

The chain couples TRBV6-2 or TRBV6-3 to TRBJ2-1, with 12 bases lining up with TRBD2. This CDR3 comprises 17 residues. V lost 4 bases, J lost 0 bases, and 4 bases stayed unmatched. CDR1 and CDR2 from the germline V gene are MNHEY and SVGEGT. CDR3 nucleotides: TGTGCCAGCAGTTGGACTAGCGGGAAGAGCTCCTACAATGAGCAGTTCTTC. Amino acids: CASSWTSGKSSYNEQFF.

This clonotype was seen a few times. The chain couples TRBV20-1 to TRBJ2-3; a weak D match, TRBD1 (5 bases). Trimming removed 6 bases at V and 6 bases at J, with 19 bases between. Germline CDR1 reads DFQATT; CDR2 reads SNEGSKA (reference sequence). The CDR3 has 14 amino acids. The CDR3 loop reads CSAPDRLWGDTQYF. The CDR3 DNA follows: TGCAGTGCACCCGACAGACTCTGGGGCGATACGCAGTATTTT.

This clonotype was observed a few times. The chain recombines TRBV15 with TRBJ2-6, with D perhaps matching TRBD2 (5 bases). Germline V lookup: CDR1 LNHNV, CDR2 YYDKDF (reference sequence). V was clipped by 0 bases and J by 0 bases, with 6 bases between them. This CDR3 comprises 16 residues. This CDR3 reads CATSRDSGSGANVLTF. The DNA for the CDR3 is TGTGCCACCAGCAGAGACAGCGGCTCTGGGGCCAACGTCCTGACTTTC.

This chain connects TRBV7-6 to TRBJ2-2; 7 bases are shared with TRBD1. The CDR3 spans 16 residues. Germline V gene lookup returns CDR1 SGHVS and CDR2 FNYEAQ. The junction had 6 bases not matched to a gene; V was cut back by 1 base and J by 4 bases. CDR3 region: CASSLELSGGTGELFF. CDR3 DNA sequence: TGTGCCAGCAGCTTAGAATTGTCAGGGGGCACCGGGGAGCTGTTTTTT.

This rearrangement joins TRBV12-3 or TRBV12-4 to TRBJ2-2; TRBD2 matches 7 bases. CDR3 length: 12 amino acids. With 11 bases clipped from V and 4 bases from J, the junction kept 4 bases outside the gene matches. CDR3 protein: CALGGITGELFF. CDR3 coding DNA: TGTGCCCTGGGGGGGATCACCGGGGAGCTGTTTTTT.